A selection of T cell receptor beta chains follows, all from one sample in a study of spatial heterogeneity in lung cancer. TCRdb analysed the 5' RACE reads with MiXCR anew, one entry per CDR3 protein. The sample contains some 70,000 distinct CDR3 sequences, about an eighth of which appear only once. The specimen was PBMCs, collected at surgery. The receptors shown here come from a male donor with early-stage non-small cell lung cancer. Both conserved end residues are part of each CDR3. Fields, in order: CDR3 protein, CDR3 DNA, D gene, clone size, V gene, J gene. The D gene is left open where the match is weak. Size values are once, few and many counts, or a class for expanded clones, and some rows have none.

CASSLEEGGSTEAFF	TGCGCCAGCAGCTTGGAGGAGGGAGGGAGCACTGAAGCTTTCTTT	.	.	TRBV5-1	TRBJ1-1
CAISAGGPYTEAFF	TGTGCCATAAGCGCAGGGGGCCCATACACTGAAGCTTTCTTT	TRBD1	many	TRBV10-3	TRBJ1-1
CASSMDQGFNEKLFF	TGTGCCAGTAGTATGGACCAGGGATTCAATGAAAAACTGTTTTTT	.	.	TRBV19	TRBJ1-4
CASSLWQDTEAFF	TGTGCCAGCAGTTTATGGCAGGACACTGAAGCTTTCTTT	.	few	TRBV12-3/TRBV12-4	TRBJ1-1
CASSLQGINEAFF	TGCGCCAGCAGTTTGCAGGGTATCAATGAAGCTTTCTTT	.	few	TRBV5-1	TRBJ1-1
CASSVDRGPGDTQYF	TGCGCCAGCAGCGTAGACAGGGGGCCGGGGGATACGCAGTATTTT	TRBD1	many	TRBV5-1	TRBJ2-3
CASRVSGNEQFF	TGTGCCAGCAGGGTTAGCGGGAATGAGCAGTTCTTC	TRBD2	.	TRBV7-8	TRBJ2-1
CASSPSGQGALAKNIQYF	TGTGCCAGCTCACCATCCGGGCAGGGGGCTTTGGCCAAAAACATTCAGTACTTC	TRBD1	many	TRBV18	TRBJ2-4
CASLPNPGQLYYGYTF	TGTGCCAGCCTACCTAACCCGGGACAGCTCTACTATGGCTACACCTTC	TRBD1	.	TRBV2	TRBJ1-2
CSARDRPGPDSPLHF	TGCAGTGCTAGAGATCGTCCAGGGCCGGATTCACCCCTCCACTTT	.	few	TRBV20-1	TRBJ1-6
CASSADWEYEQYF	TGTGCCAGTAGTGCGGATTGGGAATACGAGCAGTACTTC	.	few	TRBV19	TRBJ2-7
CASSMGLAAPTQFF	TGCGCCAGCAGCATGGGACTAGCGGCTCCTACTCAGTTCTTC	TRBD2	few	TRBV5-1	TRBJ2-1
CAIRQPSSYNSPLHF	TGTGCCATCAGACAGCCGAGCTCCTATAATTCACCCCTCCACTTT	.	many	TRBV10-3	TRBJ1-6
CASSLYAGGTEAFF	TGTGCCAGCAGCTTATATGCGGGAGGCACTGAAGCTTTCTTT	.	.	TRBV7-2	TRBJ1-1
CASSGWDGHNYGYTF	TGTGCCAGCAGCGGATGGGACGGCCATAACTATGGCTACACCTTC	.	.	TRBV9	TRBJ1-2
CASKIAGGGEQYF	TGTGCCAGCAAAATAGCGGGAGGGGGCGAGCAGTACTTC	TRBD2	.	TRBV2	TRBJ2-7
CASSLGSLRNYEQYF	TGTGCCAGCAGCTTAGGGTCTCTGCGGAACTACGAGCAGTACTTC	.	.	TRBV7-9	TRBJ2-7
CASSLKASETQYF	TGTGCCAGCAGCTTAAAGGCCTCGGAGACCCAGTACTTC	.	.	TRBV7-2	TRBJ2-5
CASSEIGGTEAFF	TGCGCCAGCAGTGAAATTGGGGGAACTGAAGCTTTCTTT	.	many	TRBV10-1	TRBJ1-1
CASSFALGETQYF	TGTGCCAGCAGCTTTGCTCTAGGGGAGACCCAGTACTTC	.	many	TRBV3-1	TRBJ2-5
CASSFPGATEAFF	TGTGCCAGCAGTTTTCCAGGGGCCACTGAAGCTTTCTTT	.	many	TRBV28	TRBJ1-1
CASRQGGNYGYTF	TGTGCCAGCAGACAGGGAGGTAACTATGGCTACACCTTC	.	.	TRBV12-3/TRBV12-4	TRBJ1-2
CASRLDTLENTEAFF	TGTGCCAGCAGACTCGATACACTCGAGAACACTGAAGCTTTCTTT	.	.	TRBV7-2	TRBJ1-1
CASSYSREGSYNEQFF	TGTGCCAGCAGTTACTCCCGGGAGGGGTCCTACAATGAGCAGTTCTTC	TRBD2	many	TRBV6-6	TRBJ2-1
CASTPVGWTSGSHYEQYF	TGTGCCAGCACCCCCGTAGGGTGGACTAGCGGGAGTCACTACGAGCAGTACTTC	TRBD2	.	TRBV2	TRBJ2-7
CASSMVGALAGELFF	TGTGCCAGCAGCATGGTCGGAGCTCTTGCCGGGGAGCTGTTTTTT	.	.	TRBV9	TRBJ2-2
CASSPGEGEGETQYF	TGTGCCAGCAGCCCCGGGGAGGGGGAAGGAGAGACCCAGTACTTC	.	few	TRBV7-8	TRBJ2-5
CSAARGRYGYTF	TGCAGCGCCGCGAGAGGGAGATATGGCTACACCTTC	.	many	TRBV29-1	TRBJ1-2
CASSLVPSEYEQYF	TGCGCCAGCAGCTTGGTCCCATCCGAGTACGAGCAGTACTTC	.	few	TRBV5-1	TRBJ2-7
CASSLWDREFSGYTF	TGTGCCAGCAGTTTATGGGACAGGGAGTTCTCTGGCTACACCTTC	TRBD1	few	TRBV28	TRBJ1-2
CASSPEQRDTQYF	TGTGCCAGCTCACCCGAACAACGGGATACGCAGTATTTT	.	few	TRBV18	TRBJ2-3
CSVLKPLEQFF	TGCAGCGTTTTAAAGCCCCTGGAGCAGTTCTTC	.	few	TRBV29-1	TRBJ2-1
CASSPQGQINYGYTF	TGTGCCAGCAGCCCGCAGGGACAGATTAACTATGGCTACACCTTC	TRBD1	.	TRBV7-2	TRBJ1-2
CASSPNGPRTDNEQFF	TGTGCCAGCTCACCCAACGGTCCCAGGACAGACAATGAGCAGTTCTTC	.	.	TRBV18	TRBJ2-1
CASSLEGGGSSYNEQFF	TGTGCCAGCAGCTTAGAAGGAGGCGGGAGCTCCTACAATGAGCAGTTCTTC	TRBD2	.	TRBV7-2	TRBJ2-1
CASSGTGSNYEQYF	TGTGCCAGCAGCGGGACAGGGAGTAACTACGAGCAGTACTTC	TRBD1	.	TRBV12-3/TRBV12-4	TRBJ2-7
CASRNTGATGELFF	TGTGCCAGCAGGAACACAGGGGCCACCGGGGAGCTGTTTTTT	TRBD1	few	TRBV2	TRBJ2-2
CASKQTYFEQYF	TGTGCCAGCAAACAGACGTATTTCGAGCAGTACTTC	.	few	TRBV2	TRBJ2-7
CASSRGQYNSPLHF	TGTGCCAGCAGCCGGGGACAGTATAATTCACCCCTCCACTTT	TRBD1	.	TRBV14	TRBJ1-6
CASSYSWSQGNEKYF	TGTGCCAGCAGTTACTCATGGTCCCAGGGTAACGAGAAGTACTTC	.	.	TRBV6-5	TRBJ2-7
CAWIAVMNTEAFF	TGTGCCTGGATCGCGGTCATGAACACTGAAGCTTTCTTT	.	many	TRBV30	TRBJ1-1
CASTPAGKSEAFF	TGTGCCAGCACCCCGGCGGGAAAAAGTGAAGCTTTCTTT	.	.	TRBV25-1	TRBJ1-1
CASSYVSDTQYF	TGTGCCAGCAGTTACGTGTCAGATACGCAGTATTTT	.	few	TRBV6-6	TRBJ2-3
CASSPPGGGSYNEQFF	TGCGCCAGCAGCCCCCCGGGGGGGGGCTCCTACAATGAGCAGTTCTTC	TRBD2	few	TRBV5-1	TRBJ2-1
CAISLQSTGNTIYF	TGTGCCATCAGCCTCCAAAGTACTGGAAACACCATATATTTT	.	many	TRBV10-3	TRBJ1-3
CASSVDRGNSPLHF	TGCGCCAGCAGCGTGGACAGGGGCAATTCACCCCTCCACTTT	TRBD1	few	TRBV5-1	TRBJ1-6
CSVALQGYGYTF	TGCAGCGTTGCGCTCCAGGGGTATGGCTACACCTTC	.	few	TRBV29-1	TRBJ1-2
CASSEIGGSSYNEQFF	TGTGCCAGCAGCGAGATTGGCGGCAGCTCCTACAATGAGCAGTTCTTC	.	.	TRBV5-6	TRBJ2-1
CASSPHRGGTEAFF	TGTGCCAGCAGTCCTCACAGGGGAGGCACTGAAGCTTTCTTT	TRBD1	few	TRBV27	TRBJ1-1
CASSPPDFSPDTQYF	TGCGCCAGCAGCCCGCCCGACTTCAGTCCAGATACGCAGTATTTT	.	.	TRBV5-1	TRBJ2-3
CASSPPEGRNTEAFF	TGTGCCAGCAGCCCGCCTGAGGGGAGGAACACTGAAGCTTTCTTT	.	many	TRBV3-1	TRBJ1-1
CASSISRWELFF	TGTGCCAGTAGTATCTCGAGATGGGAGCTGTTTTTT	.	.	TRBV19	TRBJ2-2
CASSLARGAGANVLTF	TGTGCCAGCAGCTTAGCGCGTGGGGCTGGGGCCAACGTCCTGACTTTC	.	few	TRBV11-1	TRBJ2-6